The entry that follows covers one T cell receptor beta chain sequence. The method was immunoSEQ multiplex PCR; TCRdb's version includes in-frame clones alone and lacks a portion of them. The sample shows about 300,000 clones, about four fifths of them seen only once. The CDR3 is 17 amino acids. Losses at the gene ends were 4 bases for V and 4 bases for J; bases not matched to a gene: 12. Per germline, CDR1 SGHRS and CDR2 YFSETQ. These data belong to a study of blood T cell repertoires in COVID-19. Turning to the study itself: Acute and convalescent COVID-19 samples came from the United States, Italy and Spain. Sample material is recorded as cDNA or gDNA derived from T cells, B-cell-depleted T cells, or PBMCs.

Sequencing was performed on peripheral blood. The sequence was collected from a woman between 45 and 60 years old who had recovered from COVID-19. The gene calls are TRBV5-1 and TRBJ2-1; the match to TRBD2 covers 9 bases. The CDR3 sequence: CASSLSWTSANYNEQFF. DNA for the CDR3: TGCGCCAGCAGCCTCTCCTGGACTAGCGCTAATTACAATGAGCAGTTCTTC.